The 12 T cell receptor beta chains reported below all come from one sample, sequenced in a study of long-term antiretroviral therapy in people with HIV. Runs used v3.0 of the immunoSEQ assay and were done at survey level. The repertoire was sequenced with immunoSEQ multiplex PCR; TCRdb's copy has only in-frame clones and lacks some. The sample includes approximately 26,000 clones, around 83% of them seen just once. Sequenced here: unsorted PBMCs, sampled 2.9 years after starting antiretroviral therapy. These receptors came from a man aged 50-59 years with HIV.

V and J are TRBV7-9 and TRBJ1-1, with no clear D. This CDR3 has 13 amino acids. Trimming left V 3 bases short and J 1 base short, with 6 bases between. The germline V gene has CDR1 SEHNR and CDR2 FQNEAQ (reference sequence). CDR3 nucleotide sequence: TGTGCCAGCAGCTTTAACCGGAACACTGAAGCTTTCTTT. Its translation is CASSFNRNTEAFF.

The chain has TRBV9 and TRBJ2-2; TRBD2 might be the D (6 bases). The CDR3 is 14 amino acids. Trimming left V 4 bases short and J 0 bases short, with 7 bases between. CDR1 is SGDLS, CDR2 YYNGEE, per germline. The CDR3 protein is CASSRGANTGELFF. In nucleotides, the CDR3 is TGTGCCAGCAGCCGCGGGGCGAACACCGGGGAGCTGTTTTTT.

This chain connects TRBV18 to TRBJ2-7; tentative D call: TRBD1 (5 bases). CDR3 length: 14 residues. The V end lost 0 bases, the J end lost 6 bases, and 12 bases lay between the germline ends. Germline assignment: CDR1 KGHSH and CDR2 LQKENI. DNA of the CDR3: TGTGCCAGCTCACCACCGGCAGGGCCGGGCGAGCAGTACTTC. It encodes CASSPPAGPGEQYF. The variable domain in full, with the rest retrieved from reference TRBV18 and TRBJ2-7, is NAGVMQNPRHLVRRRGQEARLRCSPMKGHSHVYWYRQLPEEGLKFMVYLQKENIIDESGMPKERFSAEFPKEGPSILRIQQVVRGDSAAYFCASSPPAGPGEQYFGPGTRLTVT.

V usage is TRBV11-1 and J usage is TRBJ2-2, with D possibly matching TRBD1 (6 bases). Deletions cut 5 bases from V and 7 bases from J, with 14 bases between. The CDR3 runs to 14 residues. Germline lookup yields CDR1 SGHAT and CDR2 FQDESV (reference sequence). The CDR3, as DNA: TGTGCCAGCAGCCCCAGGACAGAAAGCGGGGAGCTGTTTTTT. As protein: CASSPRTESGELFF. The full variable domain, its missing parts supplied by reference TRBV11-1 and TRBJ2-2, is EAEVAQSPRYKITEKSQAVAFWCDPISGHATLYWYRQILGQGPELLVQFQDESVVDDSQLPKDRFSAERLKGVDSTLKIQPAELGDSAMYLCASSPRTESGELFFGEGSRLTVL.

A remark on this clone: At one boundary the junction diverges from the germline segment, which might be a read error. The rearrangement links TRBV28 to TRBJ2-7; D call uncertain. The CDR3 has 10 amino acids. Germline-derived CDR1 and CDR2 are MDHEN and SYDVKM. DNA of the CDR3: TGTGCCAGCAGTTTTGGAGACACCCACTTC. Protein product: CASSFGDTHF.

The genes are TRBV5-1 and TRBJ1-1; 12 positions agree with TRBD1. The J segment lost 2 bases and the V segment lost 5 bases, leaving 7 bases of the junction unmatched. The CDR3 spans 16 residues. Germline CDR1 is SGHRS and CDR2 is YFSETQ. The CDR3 DNA is TGCGCCAGCAGTTGGGACAGGGGGCGCGTCAACACTGAAGCTTTCTTT. Translated, it gives CASSWDRGRVNTEAFF.

CDR3 sequence reads: CASSYQGSRGEKLFF. In nucleotides, the CDR3 is TGTGCCAGCAGTTACCAAGGGTCACGTGGCGAAAAACTGTTTTTT. The rearrangement joins TRBV6-5 to TRBJ1-4; D remains unclear. Trimming cost V 2 bases and J 8 bases, with 15 bases left between them. The CDR3 runs to 15 residues. Germline V gene data show CDR1 as MNHEY and CDR2 as SVGAGI.

The rearrangement links TRBV5-6 to TRBJ1-1; D unresolved. The CDR3 covers 15 residues. V lost 3 bases, J lost 1 base, and 13 bases lay in between. Looked up from germline, CDR1 is SGHDT and CDR2 is YYEEEE. The CDR3 sequence is CASSSWAAWNTEAFF. The CDR3 DNA sequence: TGTGCCAGCAGCTCATGGGCAGCTTGGAACACTGAAGCTTTCTTT. Complete variable domain (other parts from reference TRBV5-6 and TRBJ1-1): DAGVTQSPTHLIKTRGQQVTLRCSPKSGHDTVSWYQQALGQGPQFIFQYYEEEERQRGNFPDRFSGHQFPNYSSELNVNALLLGDSALYLCASSSWAAWNTEAFFGQGTRLTVV.

This clone occurred once. V gene TRBV6-1 combines with J gene TRBJ1-5, with D hard to call. The CDR3 is 13 residues long. Germline assignment: CDR1 MNHNS and CDR2 SASEGT. V lost 2 bases and J lost 4, with 6 bases in between. In nucleotides, the CDR3 is TGTGCCAGCAGTGAAAATAGAAATCAGCCCCAGCATTTT. Encoded protein: CASSENRNQPQHF.

This clone was found a few times. The chain recombines TRBV7-6 with TRBJ2-1; TRBD2 agrees at 8 bases. The CDR3 has 13 amino acids. The germline V gene encodes CDR1 SGHVS and CDR2 FNYEAQ. Trimming cost V 5 bases and J 6 bases; bases outside gene matches: 3. CDR3 nucleotide sequence: TGTGCCAGCAGCCCGGGGACTAGCAATGAGCAGTTCTTC. It codes for CASSPGTSNEQFF.

Only one count was recorded for this clone. This chain links TRBV29-1 with TRBJ2-3; D gene unclear. The CDR3 extends over 13 amino acids. V dropped 6 bases and J dropped 0 bases, with 10 bases sitting between them. The germline gives CDR1 SQVTM, CDR2 ANQGSEA. The CDR3 loop reads CSVGPRSTDTQYF. The CDR3 coding sequence is TGCAGCGTAGGCCCTAGAAGCACAGATACGCAGTATTTT.

This clone turned up a few times. V and J are TRBV7-9 and TRBJ1-2; 8 positions match TRBD1. V was clipped by 5 bases and J by 0 bases; unmatched bases: 5. There are 15 residues in the CDR3. CDR1 SEHNR and CDR2 FQNEAQ come from the germline V gene (reference sequence). CDR3 loop: CASSNQGAPNYGYTF. The DNA for the CDR3 is TGTGCCAGCAGCAACCAGGGGGCGCCTAACTATGGCTACACCTTC.